The clone carrying this T cell receptor (beta chain) has just one count. TCRdb processed the RT-PCR reads anew with MiXCR; each CDR3 protein has one entry. Counted here are almost 700,000 distinct CDR3 sequences, 12% to 15% occurring once; the ten biggest clones make up 3.6%. CDR1 and CDR2 (germline): SNHLY, FYNNEI. V gave up 6 bases and J gave up 1 base, with 15 bases separating them. This CDR3 region has 15 residues. This receptor was identified in a female donor in good health, serving as a healthy control. Sequencing used memory CD4+ T cells from blood. The chain has TRBV2 and TRBJ1-1, with D maybe TRBD1 (6 bases). Written as DNA, the CDR3 is TGTGCCAGCAGCCCATGGGGGCAGACGAACACTGAAGCTTTCTTT. Its protein product is CASSPWGQTNTEAFF.